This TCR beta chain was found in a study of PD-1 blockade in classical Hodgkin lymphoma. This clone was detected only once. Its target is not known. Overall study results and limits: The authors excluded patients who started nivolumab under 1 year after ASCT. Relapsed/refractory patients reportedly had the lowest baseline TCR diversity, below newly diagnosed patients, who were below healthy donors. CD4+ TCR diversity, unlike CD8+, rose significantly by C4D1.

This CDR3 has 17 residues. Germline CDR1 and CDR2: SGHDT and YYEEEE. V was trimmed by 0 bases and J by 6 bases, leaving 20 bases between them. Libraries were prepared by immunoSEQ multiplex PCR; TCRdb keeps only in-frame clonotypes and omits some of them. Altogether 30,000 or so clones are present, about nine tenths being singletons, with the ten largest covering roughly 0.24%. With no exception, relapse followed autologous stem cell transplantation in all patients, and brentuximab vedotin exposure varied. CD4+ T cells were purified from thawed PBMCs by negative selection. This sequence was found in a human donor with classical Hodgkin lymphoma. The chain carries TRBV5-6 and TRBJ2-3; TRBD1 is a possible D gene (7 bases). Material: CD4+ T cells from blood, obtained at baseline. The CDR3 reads CASSLEQGGARVDTQYF. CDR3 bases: TGTGCCAGCAGCTTGGAGCAGGGGGGCGCCCGGGTCGATACGCAGTATTTT.